These 24 T cell receptor beta chains came from one sample sequenced in a study of blood T cell repertoires in COVID-19. Clones were read by immunoSEQ multiplex PCR, and TCRdb kept only the in-frame ones, dropping some. The sample consists of about 120,000 clones, roughly four fifths of them appearing once. The sequencing sample was made of peripheral blood. The receptors come from a woman in her fifties or sixties with acute or convalescent COVID-19.

The chain links TRBV30 to TRBJ1-2; D unresolved. The CDR3 runs to 13 residues. Germline loops: CDR1 GTSNPN, CDR2 SVGIG (reference sequence). V lost 0 bases to trimming and J lost 3 bases, with 8 bases between them. The DNA for the CDR3 is TGTGCCTGGAGTGTTAGTTTAGACTATGGCTACACCTTC. Amino acids: CAWSVSLDYGYTF.

V is TRBV7-8 and J is TRBJ2-3; 11 nucleotides align to TRBD2. This CDR3 has 18 amino acids. J lost 5 bases, V lost 4 bases, and 14 bases had no gene match. In germline, CDR1 is SGHVS, CDR2 FQNEAQ. In DNA, the CDR3 is TGTGCCAGCAGCTCGCCTACTTATAGCGGGGGGGCCGGAGATACGCAGTATTTT. Translation gives CASSSPTYSGGAGDTQYF.

This chain uses TRBV3-1 (or the pseudogene TRBV3-2) with TRBJ2-5; D uncertain. The V gene's germline CDR1 is LGHDT and CDR2 YNNKEL (reference sequence). The V gene lost 4 bases and the J gene lost 4 bases, with 10 bases spanning the gap. This CDR3 has 13 amino acids. The CDR3 protein is CASSLNQRETQYF. The CDR3 DNA sequence: TGTGCCAGCAGCCTAAACCAGCGAGAGACCCAGTACTTC.

This chain links TRBV11-1 with TRBJ1-5; D is unclear. The V and J ends lost 2 bases and 7 bases respectively, with 9 bases between them. The germline V gene encodes CDR1 SGHAT and CDR2 FQDESV (reference sequence). There are 13 residues in the CDR3. CDR3 sequence reads: CASSLTPEQPQHF. In DNA form, the CDR3 reads TGTGCCAGCAGCTTAACCCCAGAACAGCCCCAGCATTTT.

The chain employs TRBV21-1 and TRBJ1-1; the table calls TRBD1, which could not be checked here. TRBV21-1 has pseudogene status. This CDR3 contains 15 residues. CDR3 DNA sequence: TGTGCCAGCAGCAAAGGGCCGACAGGGAGCACTGAAGCTTTCTTT. Its translation is CASSKGPTGSTEAFF.

In DNA, the CDR3 is TGTGCCAGCAGCGAAGGACAGATGAACACTGAAGCTTTCTTT. Its protein is CASSEGQMNTEAFF. The rearrangement joins TRBV7-3 to TRBJ1-1, with D perhaps matching TRBD1 (6 bases). V dropped 5 bases and J dropped 0 bases, with 10 bases sitting between them. Per germline, CDR1 SGHTA and CDR2 FQGTGA. This CDR3 is built from 14 residues.

The V and J genes are TRBV24-1 and TRBJ2-3, with 8 bases that match TRBD2. The V and J ends lost 8 bases and 6 bases, in that order; junction bases with no gene match: 9. The CDR3 extends over 14 amino acids. The germline gives CDR1 KGHDR, CDR2 SFDVKD. The DNA of the CDR3 is TGTGCCACCAAGGCGAGCGGGAGCCCGGATACGCAGTATTTT. Its translation is CATKASGSPDTQYF.

The chain has TRBV9 and TRBJ1-3; 7 bases map to TRBD1. The CDR3 sequence is 15 residues long. After removal of 2 bases from V and 0 bases from J, the junction contained 2 bases not matched to a gene. In germline, CDR1 is SGDLS, CDR2 YYNGEE. CDR3 bases: TGTGCCAGCAGCGTCCGGGACAGCTCTGGAAACACCATATATTTT. It encodes CASSVRDSSGNTIYF.

This chain connects TRBV7-9 to TRBJ2-1; tentative D call: TRBD2 (6 bases). Per the germline V gene, CDR1 is SEHNR and CDR2 is FQNEAQ (reference sequence). V lost 3 bases, J lost 10 bases, and 22 bases lay in between. The CDR3 has 16 residues. CDR3 nucleotides: TGTGCCAGCAGCTTGGGGACTGCGGGGACCTCGGAGGAGCAGTTCTTC. Its protein is CASSLGTAGTSEEQFF. The entire variable domain, with the rest obtained from reference TRBV7-9 and TRBJ2-1, is as follows: DTGVSQNPRHKITKRGQNVTFRCDPISEHNRLYWYRQTLGQGPEFLTYFQNEAQLEKSRLLSDRFSAERPKGSFSTLEIQRTEQGDSAMYLCASSLGTAGTSEEQFFGPGTRLTVL.

This chain joins TRBV4-2 and TRBJ2-1; 10 nucleotides match TRBD2. Looked up from germline, CDR1 is LGHNA and CDR2 is YNFKEQ. The CDR3 is made up of 17 amino acids. Trimming at V came to 0 bases and at J to 11 bases, leaving 13 bases not matched to a gene. CDR3 DNA: TGTGCCAGCAGCCAAGATTTTGGTCTAGCGGGAGTCAGTAAGCAGTTCTTC. Translation: CASSQDFGLAGVSKQFF.

This clone has just one count. This chain joins TRBV5-4 and TRBJ1-1; 7 bases map to TRBD1. Germline values: CDR1 SGHNT, CDR2 YYREEE (reference sequence). The CDR3 runs 13 residues. J was trimmed by 6 bases and V by 1 base; bases with no gene match: 3. The CDR3 region has the DNA TGTGCCAGCAGCTTGCCACAGGGGCCTGAAGCTTTCTTT. Its translation is CASSLPQGPEAFF.

This sequence joins TRBV28 and TRBJ1-4; TRBD1 matches 7 bases. CDR1 MDHEN and CDR2 SYDVKM come from the germline V gene. CDR3 size: 15 residues. Trimming took 5 bases from V and 7 from J; bases not matched to a gene: 10. The CDR3 nucleotides read TGTGCCAGCAGTCCTGGACAGGATCGGGGTGAAAAACTGTTTTTT. It specifies CASSPGQDRGEKLFF. Supplemented by reference TRBV28 and TRBJ1-4, the full variable domain reads DVKVTQSSRYLVKRTGEKVFLECVQDMDHENMFWYRQDPGLGLRLIYFSYDVKMKEKGDIPEGYSVSREKKERFSLILESASTNQTSMYLCASSPGQDRGEKLFFGSGTQLSVL.

This clone has just a few counts. The chain combines TRBV28 with TRBJ1-4, with D perhaps matching TRBD1 (5 bases). V lost 5 bases to trimming and J lost 4 bases, with 14 bases between them. Germline V gives CDR1 MDHEN, CDR2 SYDVKM. The CDR3 totals 15 residues. The CDR3 DNA reads TGTGCCAGCAGTCCCCTCGGGCAGGGTAATGAAAAACTGTTTTTT. Translation: CASSPLGQGNEKLFF.

This chain uses TRBV27 with TRBJ2-1, with TRBD2 matching over 13 bases. The junction had 9 bases not matched to a gene; V was cut back by 4 bases and J by 9 bases. The CDR3 is 16 residues long. CDR1 and CDR2 from the germline V gene are MNHEY and SMNVEV (reference sequence). The CDR3 region has the DNA TGTGCCAGCAGTTCCCTGACTAGCGGGAGGATCAGTGAGCAGTTCTTC. Protein sequence: CASSSLTSGRISEQFF.

The V gene is TRBV5-1, the J gene TRBJ2-1, with TRBD1 as a possible D gene (5 bases). The CDR3 totals 13 residues. V was cut by 4 bases and J by 6 bases, with 11 bases left in between. Germline V gene sequence: CDR1 SGHRS, CDR2 YFSETQ. CDR3 region: CASSVGQPNEQFF. DNA for the CDR3: TGCGCCAGCAGCGTCGGACAACCCAATGAGCAGTTCTTC.

Only a few counts were recorded for this clone. The chain couples TRBV11-1 to TRBJ1-3; 7 bases align to TRBD1. V lost 5 bases and J lost 4; bases outside the gene matches: 2. This CDR3 is built from 13 residues. CDR1 is SGHAT, CDR2 FQDESV, per germline (reference sequence). The CDR3 protein is CASSRTGGNTIYF. CDR3 DNA sequence: TGTGCCAGCAGCCGGACAGGCGGAAACACCATATATTTT.

The J gene is TRBJ2-3, the V gene TRBV7-3; D is possibly TRBD2 (6 bases). Germline CDR1 reads SGHTA; CDR2 reads FQGTGA. This CDR3 region has 13 residues. V lost 5 bases to trimming and J lost 7 bases, with 13 bases between them. CDR3 sequence: CASSTGTVNTQYF. CDR3 DNA sequence: TGTGCCAGCAGCACGGGGACTGTTAATACGCAGTATTTT.

V and J are TRBV29-1 and TRBJ1-1; tentative D call: TRBD1 (6 bases). Trimming pared 2 bases from V and 3 bases from J, leaving 10 bases between. The CDR3 runs 13 residues. Per the germline V gene, CDR1 is SQVTM and CDR2 is ANQGSEA. CDR3 DNA: TGCAGCGTTGAATACAGGGTAGACACTGAAGCTTTCTTT. As protein: CSVEYRVDTEAFF.

This chain connects TRBV7-3 to TRBJ2-3; TRBD2 agrees at 8 bases. CDR3 length equals 15 residues. With 5 bases clipped from V and 1 base from J, the junction kept 5 bases outside the gene matches. The germline gives CDR1 SGHTA, CDR2 FQGTGA. CDR3 sequence: CASSRVSGGTDTQYF. Written as DNA, the CDR3 is TGTGCCAGCAGCCGAGTTAGCGGGGGCACAGATACGCAGTATTTT.

The genes are TRBV2 and TRBJ1-1, with D perhaps TRBD1 (6 bases). Germline lookup yields CDR1 SNHLY and CDR2 FYNNEI. V was clipped by 0 bases and J by 4 bases, with 15 bases between them. This CDR3 is 16 amino acids long. CDR3 residues: CASSEASSGEGTEAFF. Written as DNA, the CDR3 is TGTGCCAGCAGTGAAGCGTCCTCAGGGGAGGGCACTGAAGCTTTCTTT.

This chain connects TRBV4-1 to TRBJ2-4, with 7 positions matching TRBD1. Germline assignment: CDR1 MGHRA and CDR2 YSYEKL. The CDR3 contains 15 residues. V shed 3 bases, J shed 3 bases, and the junction held 5 bases outside the gene matches. Here the CDR3 DNA reads TGCGCCAGCAGCCAGATACAGGGGAACAAAAACATTCAGTACTTC. The encoded protein is CASSQIQGNKNIQYF.

The V and J genes are TRBV29-1 and TRBJ2-3; 14 bases are shared with TRBD2. The CDR3 extends over 16 amino acids. Looked up from germline, CDR1 is SQVTM and CDR2 is ANQGSEA. With V trimmed by 7 bases and J by 4 bases, 10 bases remained unmatched. The CDR3 nucleotides are TGCAGCGCCGCCGGGACTAGCGGGGGTGGGCCAGATACGCAGTATTTT. Its translation is CSAAGTSGGGPDTQYF.

The chain employs TRBV6-2 or TRBV6-3 and TRBJ2-2; 7 nucleotides match TRBD1. Germline-derived CDR1 and CDR2 are MNHEY and SVGEGT. Trimming removed 6 bases from V and 7 bases from J; junction bases left unmatched: 11. The CDR3 covers 15 residues. DNA for the CDR3: TGTGCCAGCAGCCAGACAGGGAGATTGTTCGGGGAGCTGTTTTTT. It encodes CASSQTGRLFGELFF.

This clone has a handful of counts. The chain is built from TRBV6-5 and TRBJ1-1, with 7 bases lining up with TRBD1. The CDR3 is 16 amino acids. CDR1 MNHEY and CDR2 SVGAGI come from the germline V gene. The trim removed 4 bases at V and 1 base at J, leaving 9 bases unmatched. The CDR3 DNA follows: TGTGCCAGCAGTTGGCTCCCGGGACAGCAGAACACTGAAGCTTTCTTT. Its translation is CASSWLPGQQNTEAFF.